The text below deals with one T cell receptor beta chain. These data belong to a study of T cell changes during pregnancy in multiple sclerosis. The germline V gene encodes CDR1 KGHSH and CDR2 LQKENI. The CDR3 is 14 residues long. V shed 1 base and J 5 bases; nucleotides not matched to a gene: 4. The repertoire was sequenced with immunoSEQ multiplex PCR; TCRdb's copy has only in-frame clones and lacks some. The sample lists roughly 97,000 clones; about nine tenths were seen once. The sequenced sample was peripheral blood, obtained in the second trimester of pregnancy. This TCR was recovered from a female donor in good health, enrolled as a control in a pregnancy study. The rearrangement links TRBV18 to TRBJ1-2, with 7 bases that match TRBD1. CDR3 nucleotide sequence: TGTGCCAGCTCACCACTACAGGGGAGATATGGCTACACCTTC. It encodes CASSPLQGRYGYTF.